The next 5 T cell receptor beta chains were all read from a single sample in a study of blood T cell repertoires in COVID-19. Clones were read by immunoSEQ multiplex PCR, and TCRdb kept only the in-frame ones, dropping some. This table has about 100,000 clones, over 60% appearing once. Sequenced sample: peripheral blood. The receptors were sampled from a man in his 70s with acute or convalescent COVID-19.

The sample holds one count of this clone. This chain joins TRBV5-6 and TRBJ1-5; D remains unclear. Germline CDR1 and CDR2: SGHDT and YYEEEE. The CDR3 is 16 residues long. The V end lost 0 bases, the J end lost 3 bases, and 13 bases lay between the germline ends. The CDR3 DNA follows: TGTGCCAGCAGCTTGGGGTACAGCGGCGACAATCAGCCCCAGCATTTT. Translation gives CASSLGYSGDNQPQHF.

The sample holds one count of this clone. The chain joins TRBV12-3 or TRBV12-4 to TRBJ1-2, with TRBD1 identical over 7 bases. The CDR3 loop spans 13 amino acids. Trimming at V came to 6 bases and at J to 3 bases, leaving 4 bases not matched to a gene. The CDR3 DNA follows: TGTGCCAGCAGCTACAGGGGCGACTATGGCTACACCTTC. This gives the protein CASSYRGDYGYTF.

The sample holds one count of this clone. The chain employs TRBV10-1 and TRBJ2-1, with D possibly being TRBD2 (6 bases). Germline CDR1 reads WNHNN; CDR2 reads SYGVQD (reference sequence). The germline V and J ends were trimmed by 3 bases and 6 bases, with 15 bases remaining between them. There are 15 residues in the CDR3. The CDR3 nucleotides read TGCGCCAGCAGTGATCCTAGCGCCTACCCCAATGAGCAGTTCTTC. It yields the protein CASSDPSAYPNEQFF.

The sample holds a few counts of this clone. The CDR3 region is CASSSTGYEQYF. The DNA for the CDR3 is TGTGCCAGCAGTTCGACAGGGTACGAGCAGTACTTC. J is TRBJ2-7 and V is TRBV12-3 or TRBV12-4; TRBD1 matches at 7 bases. The CDR3 contains 12 residues. V shed 4 bases and J 4 bases; nucleotides not matched to a gene: 1.

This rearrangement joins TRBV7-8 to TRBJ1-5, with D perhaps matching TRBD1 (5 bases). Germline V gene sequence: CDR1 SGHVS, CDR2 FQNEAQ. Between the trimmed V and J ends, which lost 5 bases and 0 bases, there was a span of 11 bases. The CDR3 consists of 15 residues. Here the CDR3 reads CASSDRLNSNQPQHF. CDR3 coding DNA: TGTGCCAGCAGCGACAGACTCAATAGCAATCAGCCCCAGCATTTT.